Reported below is one T cell receptor (beta chain). The data belong to a study of blood T cell repertoires in COVID-19. Background on the study: Acute and convalescent COVID-19 specimens originated in the United States, Italy and Spain. T cells, B-cell-depleted T cells, or PBMCs provided the cDNA or gDNA that served as material.

V lost 7 bases and J lost 6, with 19 bases in between. Germline lookup yields CDR1 MGHRA and CDR2 YSYEKL. The CDR3 length is 15 residues. Here immunoSEQ multiplex PCR was the method, and the copy in TCRdb shows in-frame clones only, minus some. The sample includes 90,000 to 100,000 clones, more than 70% seen only once; the top ten take less than 3%. Sequences were obtained from peripheral blood. V usage is TRBV4-1 and J usage is TRBJ2-1, with D unclear. The sequence was collected from a man between 50 and 59 years old with COVID-19, enrolled during active disease. CDR3 amino acids: CASTRGLGLTNEQFF. Here the CDR3 DNA reads TGCGCCAGCACCCGCGGTTTGGGTTTGACCAATGAGCAGTTCTTC.